The 13 T cell receptor beta chains reported below all come from one sample, sequenced in a study of cytomegalovirus exposure and HLA in healthy donors. The PCR used 60 Vbeta and 13 Jbeta primers. Some clones are missing from TCRdb's copy, which holds only in-frame ones; the method was immunoSEQ multiplex PCR. Counted here are roughly 150,000 clones, about 85% occurring once; the ten biggest clones make up 1.3%. Sequencing input: PBMCs. The source is a man aged 50 to 59 in good health and CMV-seropositive.

The V call is TRBV7-6, the J call TRBJ2-2; D might be TRBD2 (7 bases). This CDR3 contains 16 residues. Trimming pared 5 bases from V and 4 bases from J, leaving 17 bases between. In germline, CDR1 is SGHVS, CDR2 FNYEAQ. CDR3 DNA sequence: TGTGCCAGCAGCCCCCTAGGGGGGGGTCTCACCGGGGAGCTGTTTTTT. The encoded protein is CASSPLGGGLTGELFF.

The chain is built from TRBV4-3 and TRBJ2-3, with 8 bases matching TRBD2. Germline lookup yields CDR1 LGHNA and CDR2 YSLEER. This CDR3 contains 16 residues. V gave up 0 bases and J gave up 6 bases; unmatched junction bases: 8. The CDR3 region has the DNA TGCGCCAGCAGCCAAGATCTAGCGGGCGTAGGGGATACGCAGTATTTT. This translates into CASSQDLAGVGDTQYF.

This chain connects TRBV6-5 to TRBJ2-1, with 7 bases lining up with TRBD2. Germline trimming cut 6 bases from V and 7 bases from J; bases unmatched to any gene: 6. CDR1 is MNHEY and CDR2 is SVGAGI in the germline V gene. The CDR3 has 13 amino acids. The CDR3: CASSTGTTNEQFF. CDR3 nucleotide sequence: TGTGCCAGCAGCACCGGGACTACGAATGAGCAGTTCTTC.

V and J are TRBV11-2 and TRBJ2-7, with a possible D match to TRBD1 (5 bases). This CDR3 has 13 amino acids. V was cut by 1 base and J by 4 bases, with 8 bases left in between. Per the germline V gene, CDR1 is SGHAT and CDR2 is FQNNGV. CDR3 region: CASSLVQGYEQYF. The CDR3 bases are TGTGCCAGCAGCTTAGTCCAGGGATACGAGCAGTACTTC. The variable domain in full, with the rest retrieved from reference TRBV11-2 and TRBJ2-7, is EAGVAQSPRYKIIEKRQSVAFWCNPISGHATLYWYQQILGQGPKLLIQFQNNGVVDDSQLPKDRFSAERLKGVDSTLKIQPAKLEDSAVYLCASSLVQGYEQYFGPGTRLTVT.

The V and J genes are TRBV20-1 and TRBJ2-5; the D gene is possibly TRBD2 (6 bases). V lost 5 bases and J 7 bases, leaving 11 bases between the germline ends. This CDR3 has 11 residues. In germline, CDR1 is DFQATT, CDR2 SNEGSKA (reference sequence). For the CDR3, the DNA is TGCAGTGCTGCGGGGTCCCGGACCCAGTACTTC. This translates into CSAAGSRTQYF.

The rearrangement uses TRBV13 and TRBJ2-7; 8 positions agree with TRBD2. The CDR3 has 14 amino acids. V shed 4 bases, J shed 0 bases, and the junction held 2 bases outside the gene matches. Germline loops: CDR1 PRHDT, CDR2 FYEKMQ (reference sequence). The CDR3 sequence is CASSSTSVSYEQYF. The CDR3 DNA is TGTGCCAGCAGCTCGACTAGCGTCTCCTACGAGCAGTACTTC. Together with reference TRBV13 and TRBJ2-7, the CDR3 gives the full variable domain: AAGVIQSPRHLIKEKRETATLKCYPIPRHDTVYWYQQGPGQDPQFLISFYEKMQSDKGSIPDRFSAQQFSDYHSELNMSSLELGDSALYFCASSSTSVSYEQYFGPGTRLTVT.

V gene TRBV28 combines with J gene TRBJ2-5; TRBD2 matches 7 bases. Germline V gene sequence: CDR1 MDHEN, CDR2 SYDVKM. The CDR3 is 17 amino acids. V dropped 5 bases and J dropped 1; count of bases not matched to a gene: 13. The DNA of the CDR3 is TGTGCCAGCAGTGGGCTCGGGAGCGGGGTGTTCCAAGAGACCCAGTACTTC. As protein: CASSGLGSGVFQETQYF.

V usage is TRBV28 and J usage is TRBJ2-7, with D possibly being TRBD2 (6 bases). The CDR3 extends over 16 amino acids. Germline CDR1 MDHEN, CDR2 SYDVKM. Deletions cut 4 bases from V and 4 bases from J, with 20 bases between. DNA for the CDR3: TGTGCCAGCAGTTCCCTGGCGCCGGGACTGGAGTACGAGCAGTACTTC. Protein: CASSSLAPGLEYEQYF.

This clone was detected only once. The chain recombines TRBV5-4 with TRBJ2-3, with 13 bases matching TRBD2. Per germline, CDR1 SGHNT and CDR2 YYREEE (reference sequence). With V trimmed by 3 bases and J by 1 base, 2 bases remained unmatched. The CDR3 runs 16 residues. CDR3 sequence reads: CASSSGLAGRTDTQYF. CDR3 sequence (DNA): TGTGCCAGCAGCTCGGGACTAGCGGGGCGCACAGATACGCAGTATTTT.

Here the CDR3 reads CASSFYRGYEQYF. CDR3 bases: TGTGCCAGCAGCTTCTATAGGGGCTACGAGCAGTACTTC. V is TRBV7-3 and J is TRBJ2-7; tentatively, D is TRBD1 (5 bases). Trimming stripped 3 bases from V and 3 bases from J, with 9 bases between. The CDR3 consists of 13 residues. Per germline, CDR1 SGHTA and CDR2 FQGTGA.

CDR3 in DNA: TGTGCCAGCAGCTGGTACGGGACTGAAGCTTTCTTT. Translating it yields CASSWYGTEAFF. The chain carries TRBV7-9 and TRBJ1-1; D uncertain. CDR1 and CDR2 from the germline V gene are SEHNR and FQNEAQ (reference sequence). This CDR3 comprises 12 residues. The germline V and J ends were trimmed by 4 bases and 5 bases, with 8 bases remaining between them.

The chain links TRBV2 to TRBJ1-5, with a possible D match to TRBD1 (5 bases). V lost 8 bases and J 3 bases, leaving 8 bases between the germline ends. Germline V gives CDR1 SNHLY, CDR2 FYNNEI. The length of the CDR3 is 12 residues. CDR3 nucleotides: TGTGCCAGCGGGGGGTACAATCAGCCCCAGCATTTT. Translating it yields CASGGYNQPQHF.

A note on this clone: Other DNA sequences in the same sample also yield this CDR3. The rearrangement uses TRBV2 and TRBJ1-4; no reliable D call. CDR1 and CDR2 from the germline V gene are SNHLY and FYNNEI. The length of the CDR3 is 14 residues. The V end lost 6 bases, the J end lost 1 base, and 9 bases lay between the germline ends. The CDR3 DNA reads as TGTGCCAGCAGGGACCGGGGAACTAATGAAAAACTGTTTTTT. The encoded protein is CASRDRGTNEKLFF.